This section outlines one T cell receptor beta chain sequence together with its context. This clonotype was observed a handful of times. No antigen is known for it. No base qualities exist here, and no much larger clone lies one base off it. The data originate from a study of T cell repertoires in cytomegalovirus infection (dated by TCRdb to between 2018 and 2021). About the investigation overall: Peptide stimulations targeted recently identified HLA-C-restricted CMV epitopes, whose presentation resists viral immunomodulation, together with well-studied HLA-B-restricted epitopes. The HLA type of each donor mattered for the analysis, because public TCR beta signatures pointed to carriage of CMV infection along with the matching HLA type.

Between the V and J ends, shortened by 5 bases and 11 bases respectively, the junction contains 18 bases. The CDR3 covers 14 residues, taking in both the cysteine and the phenylalanine. The entry retains the CDR3 DNA only, 42 bases that are in frame from base 1. For CDR1 and CDR2, the germline V gene lists SGHAT and FQNNGV. The sample's treatment or condition label, in plain terms: in vitro stimulation with specific CMV peptide epitopes to enrich CMV-specific T cells. Points the paper makes about the study in general: In the ex vivo response, HLA-C-restricted CMV-specific TCR beta clonotypes were dominant, and in two of eight donors the single most frequent clonotype came from this HLA-C-restricted group. Cumulative frequency of public TCR beta family members discriminated carriers of CMV infection plus the relevant HLA type in this cohort and an independent roughly 350-donor cohort.

The instrument given in TCRdb is Illumina HiSeq 1500. The raw public data were reprocessed by TCRdb itself: fastp quality trimming at Q25, MiXCR clonotype calling, in-frame beta chains only. A single entry per CDR3 protein holds the most common genes and DNA from its merged rows. The sample yields roughly 570,000 distinct CDR3 sequences; approximately 40% were counted once. Around 46% of the sample comes from the top ten. The chain joins TRBV11-2 to TRBJ1-4; perhaps TRBD1 is the D gene, with 5 bases matching. Sequencing used cultured PBMCs, obtained from culture after CMV antigen stimulation. The TCR was taken from a human donor in good health (CMV status not recorded). Some clones in this sample may be carry-over from other donors' samples. This receptor has the CDR3 CASSPRTPSGKLFF. The nucleotides read TGTGCCAGCAGCCCACGGACACCTTCAGGGAAACTGTTTTTT.